What follows are 28 T cell receptor beta chains derived from one specimen sequenced in a study of cytomegalovirus exposure and HLA in healthy donors. The study ran its PCR with 60 Vbeta and 13 Jbeta primers. Assay: immunoSEQ multiplex PCR; the TCRdb copy retains only in-frame clones and omits some. The ten top clones account for under 7%, within a sample of 90,000 to 130,000 clones. Specimen: PBMCs. Receptor source: a man between 35 and 55 years old in good health and CMV-seropositive.

The J gene is TRBJ2-7, the V gene TRBV4-1; 8 bases fit TRBD2. Per the germline V gene, CDR1 is MGHRA and CDR2 is YSYEKL. After removal of 0 bases from V and 1 base from J, the junction contained 5 bases not matched to a gene. This CDR3 has 16 amino acids. This CDR3 reads CASSQDLLAASYEQYF. The DNA for the CDR3 is TGCGCCAGCAGCCAAGATCTACTAGCGGCTTCCTACGAGCAGTACTTC.

This chain joins TRBV5-4 and TRBJ1-2; D ambiguous. The length of the CDR3 is 13 residues. Germline CDR1 SGHNT, CDR2 YYREEE (reference sequence). V shed 0 bases and J shed 6 bases, with 9 bases lying between them. CDR3 sequence reads: CASSLDRGDGYTF. The CDR3 bases are TGTGCCAGCAGCTTGGACCGGGGTGATGGCTACACCTTC.

The chain couples TRBV4-2 to TRBJ2-1, with D possibly TRBD1 on 7 matching bases. Germline V gives CDR1 LGHNA, CDR2 YNFKEQ. Trimming stripped 5 bases from V and 8 bases from J, with 19 bases between. The CDR3 runs 15 residues. This CDR3 is CASSKRGRDYDEQFF. The CDR3 bases are TGTGCCAGCAGCAAAAGGGGGCGGGATTATGATGAGCAGTTCTTC.

V gene TRBV7-3 combines with J gene TRBJ2-7; D uncertain. Looked up from germline, CDR1 is SGHTA and CDR2 is FQGTGA. The CDR3 has 10 amino acids. The germline V and J ends were trimmed by 5 bases and 5 bases, with 4 bases remaining between them. CDR3 DNA sequence: TGTGCCAGCAGCCGGGACGAGCAGTACTTC. It translates to CASSRDEQYF.

The genes are TRBV29-1 and TRBJ1-2; 7 positions agree with TRBD1. V shed 6 bases, J shed 3 bases, and the junction held 7 bases outside the gene matches. CDR1 and CDR2 from the germline V gene are SQVTM and ANQGSEA. The CDR3 consists of 13 residues. CDR3 in amino acids: CSVGQTGYYGYTF. CDR3 in DNA: TGCAGCGTGGGACAGACAGGTTACTATGGCTACACCTTC.

The V call is TRBV27, the J call TRBJ2-5; D is undetermined. V was clipped by 4 bases and J by 2 bases, with 14 bases between them. The CDR3 totals 15 residues. The germline V gene has CDR1 MNHEY and CDR2 SMNVEV (reference sequence). CDR3 sequence: CASSYRSSRQETQYF. DNA for the CDR3: TGTGCCAGCAGTTACCGCAGTTCCAGACAAGAGACCCAGTACTTC.

The chain is built from TRBV5-4 and TRBJ1-1; tentative D call: TRBD1 (6 bases). The CDR3 consists of 13 residues. Trimming stripped 5 bases from V and 6 bases from J, with 14 bases between. Germline lookup yields CDR1 SGHNT and CDR2 YYREEE (reference sequence). Written as DNA, the CDR3 is TGTGCCAGCAGTTTACAGGGAAAGGCTGAAGCTTTCTTT. As protein: CASSLQGKAEAFF.

Concerning this clone itself: The junction shows a germline mismatch at one end, possibly a read error. The chain combines TRBV27 with TRBJ1-1; D not certain. The CDR3 covers 13 residues. The germline V gene encodes CDR1 MNHEY and CDR2 SMNVEV (reference sequence). CDR3 sequence: CASSPTGATGAFF. CDR3 in DNA: TGTGCCAGCAGTCCCACCGGAGCCACTGGAGCTTTCTTT.

The genes are TRBV15 and TRBJ2-1; 12 bases align to TRBD2. V lost 3 bases, J lost 7 bases, and 16 bases stayed unmatched. This CDR3 contains 19 residues. Germline V lookup: CDR1 LNHNV, CDR2 YYDKDF (reference sequence). CDR3 coding DNA: TGTGCCACCAGCAGGGGGATCCCCCCGACTAGCGGGAGAGGGAATGAGCAGTTCTTC. It is translated as CATSRGIPPTSGRGNEQFF. The whole variable domain, filled in from reference TRBV15 and TRBJ2-1, reads DAMVIQNPRYQVTQFGKPVTLSCSQTLNHNVMYWYQQKSSQAPKLLFHYYDKDFNNEADTPDNFQSRRPNTSFCFLDIRSPGLGDTAMYLCATSRGIPPTSGRGNEQFFGPGTRLTVL.

The chain carries TRBV29-1 and TRBJ1-1; a possible D gene is TRBD1 (5 bases). The germline CDR1 and CDR2 sequences are SQVTM and ANQGSEA. V was clipped by 0 bases and J by 1 base, with 6 bases between them. The CDR3 extends over 13 amino acids. CDR3: CSVEEGGNTEAFF. Written as DNA, the CDR3 is TGCAGCGTTGAAGAGGGGGGGAACACTGAAGCTTTCTTT.

V usage is TRBV7-3 and J usage is TRBJ2-1; 12 positions agree with TRBD2. The CDR3 is 15 amino acids. Germline lookup yields CDR1 SGHTA and CDR2 FQGTGA. After removal of 2 bases from V and 7 bases from J, the junction contained 3 bases not matched to a gene. The CDR3 DNA reads TGTGCCAGCAGCTTACTAGCGGGAGGGCCTAATGAGCAGTTCTTC. Translating it yields CASSLLAGGPNEQFF.

V usage is TRBV28 and J usage is TRBJ2-5, with 8 positions matching TRBD2. Unmatched junction bases numbered 14, after V lost 4 bases and J lost 10 bases. Germline assignment: CDR1 MDHEN and CDR2 SYDVKM. The CDR3 spans 15 residues. DNA of the CDR3: TGTGCCAGCAGTTACCGGGGGGGGCCAAGAGGGGGCCAGTACTTC. It specifies CASSYRGGPRGGQYF.

The rearrangement uses TRBV5-1 and TRBJ1-2; 7 nucleotides agree with TRBD1. CDR3 size: 12 residues. Germline V CDR1 and CDR2: SGHRS, YFSETQ. V dropped 7 bases and J dropped 4; count of bases not matched to a gene: 4. CDR3 protein: CASGDSFYGYTF. The CDR3 bases are TGCGCCAGCGGGGACAGTTTCTATGGCTACACCTTC. The full variable domain, with the rest looked up from reference TRBV5-1 and TRBJ1-2, is KAGVTQTPRYLIKTRGQQVTLSCSPISGHRSVSWYQQTPGQGLQFLFEYFSETQRNKGNFPGRFSGRQFSNSRSEMNVSTLELGDSALYLCASGDSFYGYTFGSGTRLTVV.

This chain uses TRBV11-2 with TRBJ2-6; D perhaps matches TRBD2 (6 bases). The CDR3 loop spans 17 amino acids. Germline CDR1 reads SGHAT; CDR2 reads FQNNGV. V was trimmed by 1 base and J by 1 base, leaving 11 bases between them. In DNA form, the CDR3 reads TGTGCCAGCAGCTTAGGGCTCGGGACTTCTGGGGCCAACGTCCTGACTTTC. This gives the protein CASSLGLGTSGANVLTF.

The chain recombines TRBV14 with TRBJ2-7, with D perhaps matching TRBD1 (6 bases). The ends were cut back, 8 bases at V and 4 bases at J, with 15 bases in the middle. Germline CDR1 reads SGHDN; CDR2 reads FVKESK. The CDR3 loop spans 13 amino acids. The CDR3 region has the DNA TGTGCCAGCCACGGGGACAACGTTTACGAGCAGTACTTC. This sequence encodes CASHGDNVYEQYF.

The chain joins TRBV18 to TRBJ1-5; D gene unclear. This CDR3 spans 14 amino acids. Per germline, CDR1 KGHSH and CDR2 LQKENI. Trimming left V 4 bases short and J 0 bases short, with 7 bases between. The DNA for the CDR3 is TGTGCCAGCTCACGGGCTTTTAGCAATCAGCCCCAGCATTTT. Translating it yields CASSRAFSNQPQHF.

The CDR3 spells CASSRGAAGDGYTF. CDR3 DNA: TGTGCCAGCAGCCGCGGGGCCGCGGGGGATGGCTACACCTTC. J is TRBJ1-2 and V is TRBV27; tentative D call: TRBD1 (5 bases). The CDR3 spans 14 residues. CDR1 MNHEY and CDR2 SMNVEV come from the germline V gene (reference sequence). Trimming shortened V by 6 bases and J by 6 bases, and 17 bases separated the two germline ends.

V and J are TRBV6-6 and TRBJ1-3; D not resolved. V lost 2 bases to trimming and J lost 1 base, with 9 bases between them. There are 15 residues in the CDR3. CDR1 MNHNY and CDR2 SVGAGI come from the germline V gene (reference sequence). CDR3 nucleotides: TGTGCCAGCAGTTACGACGGGAGGTCTGGAAACACCATATATTTT. Translated: CASSYDGRSGNTIYF.

The chain has TRBV28 and TRBJ2-7; a possible D gene is TRBD2 (6 bases). Trimming removed 8 bases at V and 2 bases at J, with 13 bases between. The CDR3 runs 13 residues. The V gene's germline CDR1 is MDHEN and CDR2 SYDVKM. This CDR3 reads CASRRRAPYEQYF. CDR3 bases: TGTGCCAGCCGAAGGAGGGCCCCCTACGAGCAGTACTTC.

The chain employs TRBV19 and TRBJ2-1, with a weak D call TRBD1 (6 bases). Trimming left V 2 bases short and J 10 bases short, with 15 bases between. CDR1 and CDR2 (germline): LNHDA, SQIVND (reference sequence). This CDR3 is built from 14 residues. The CDR3: CASSISQGSGEQFF. In nucleotides, the CDR3 is TGTGCCAGTAGTATAAGCCAGGGGTCAGGCGAGCAGTTCTTC.

This rearrangement joins TRBV19 to TRBJ2-1, with TRBD2 matching 13 bases. CDR3 length: 18 residues. In germline, CDR1 is LNHDA, CDR2 SQIVND (reference sequence). V trimming: 2 bases; J trimming: 5 bases; junction bases outside the gene matches: 9. CDR3 amino acids: CASSITGLAGVGDNEQFF. CDR3 nucleotides: TGTGCCAGTAGTATAACCGGACTAGCGGGAGTTGGTGACAATGAGCAGTTCTTC.

Remarks on this clone: Different DNA sequences within this sample yield the same CDR3. The chain links TRBV6-1 to TRBJ2-1, with a tentative D call TRBD2 (6 bases). Trimming left V 6 bases short and J 9 bases short, with 15 bases between. Germline CDR1 is MNHNS and CDR2 is SASEGT. This CDR3 is built from 13 residues. DNA of the CDR3: TGTGCCAGCAGGCACGGGGGTGGGGGTGAGCAGTTCTTC. This codes for CASRHGGGGEQFF.

V and J are TRBV5-4 and TRBJ2-7, with D perhaps TRBD2 (5 bases). CDR1 is SGHNT, CDR2 YYREEE, per germline (reference sequence). The CDR3 is 13 amino acids. Between the trimmed V and J ends, which lost 6 bases and 6 bases, there was a span of 16 bases. In nucleotides, the CDR3 is TGTGCCAGCACTATTGGCCTCCGGGGCGAGCAGTACTTC. It specifies CASTIGLRGEQYF.

The CDR3 nucleotides are TGTGCCAGCAGCGGGTTAGCGGGAGGGCCGTCAGATACGCAGTATTTT. Translating it yields CASSGLAGGPSDTQYF. This sequence joins TRBV9 and TRBJ2-3, with 11 nucleotides matching TRBD2. Trimming cost V 3 bases and J 4 bases; bases outside gene matches: 7. The germline V gene has CDR1 SGDLS and CDR2 YYNGEE. The CDR3 is 16 residues long.

This chain links TRBV7-8 with TRBJ2-1, with TRBD2 matching 8 bases. CDR3 size: 16 residues. Germline values: CDR1 SGHVS, CDR2 FQNEAQ. Trimming took 4 bases from V and 1 from J; bases not matched to a gene: 6. CDR3 DNA: TGTGCCAGCAGCTACCCAGCGGGAGTGTCCTACAATGAGCAGTTCTTC. It yields the protein CASSYPAGVSYNEQFF.

V is TRBV5-1 and J is TRBJ2-1; TRBD2 matches 14 bases. In germline, CDR1 is SGHRS, CDR2 YFSETQ. J was trimmed by 8 bases and V by 1 base; bases with no gene match: 8. This CDR3 has 17 amino acids. CDR3 protein: CASSLTTSGRARDEQFF. The CDR3 bases are TGCGCCAGCAGCTTGACGACTAGCGGGAGGGCCCGGGATGAGCAGTTCTTC.

The chain couples TRBV6-1 to TRBJ1-4, with 10 bases matching TRBD1. This CDR3 has 15 residues. Germline values: CDR1 MNHNS, CDR2 SASEGT. V shed 5 bases, J shed 4 bases, and the junction held 4 bases outside the gene matches. This CDR3 reads CASSTGQGVNEKLFF. The CDR3 DNA reads as TGTGCCAGCAGTACCGGACAGGGGGTTAATGAAAAACTGTTTTTT.

This rearrangement joins TRBV7-6 to TRBJ2-5; 8 nucleotides line up with TRBD1. Germline V lookup: CDR1 SGHVS, CDR2 FNYEAQ. J gave up 4 bases and V 5 bases, and 9 bases lay outside the gene matches. This CDR3 has 15 amino acids. The CDR3 region is CASSVDRGFGETQYF. DNA of the CDR3: TGTGCCAGCAGCGTCGACAGGGGATTTGGAGAGACCCAGTACTTC.